This paragraph reports one T cell receptor (beta chain). Its antigen is still unknown. The record originates from a study of T cell repertoires in cytomegalovirus infection. Across the whole study: TCR beta signatures that were public indicated CMV infection and matching HLA type.

MiXCR was run by TCRdb on the reads, yielding one entry per CDR3 protein. The data show hundreds of thousands of distinct CDR3 sequences, with 35% seen just once and 2.8% held by the top ten. Study observations and caveats: CMV-specific TCR beta clonotypes restricted by HLA-C were the ones dominating the ex vivo response. Using cumulative public TCR beta family frequency, the authors identified those who carried CMV together with the relevant HLA.

CDR3 size: 19 residues. V lost 6 bases, J lost 1 base, and 19 bases stayed unmatched. The receptor was isolated from a human donor in good health (CMV status not recorded). Some clones in this sample may be carry-over from other donors' samples. The sample consisted of PBMCs. The V gene is TRBV12-3 or TRBV12-4, the J gene TRBJ2-5, with 8 positions matching TRBD1. CDR3: CASRYHATLQGGPQETQYF. The CDR3 nucleotides are TGTGCCAGCAGATATCACGCAACTTTACAGGGGGGACCCCAAGAGACCCAGTACTTC.